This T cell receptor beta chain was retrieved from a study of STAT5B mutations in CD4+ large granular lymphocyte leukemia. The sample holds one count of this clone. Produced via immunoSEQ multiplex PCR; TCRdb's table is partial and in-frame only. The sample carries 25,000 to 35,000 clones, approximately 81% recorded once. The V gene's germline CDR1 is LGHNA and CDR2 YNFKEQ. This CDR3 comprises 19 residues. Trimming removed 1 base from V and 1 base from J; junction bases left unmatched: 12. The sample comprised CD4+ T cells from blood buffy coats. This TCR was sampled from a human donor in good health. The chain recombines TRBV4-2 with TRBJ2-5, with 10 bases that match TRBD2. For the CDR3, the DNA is TGTGCCAGCAGCCAAGGGGCAGCGGGGGGGTGGCGGGGCCAAGAGACCCAGTACTTC. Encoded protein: CASSQGAAGGWRGQETQYF.